These 8 T cell receptor beta chains originate from one sample sequenced in a study of tumor and adjacent non-tumor tissue in lung cancer. The template was RNA from unsorted bulk tissue. This non-tumor lung sample came from over 3 cm beyond the tumor edge. A modified ARM-PCR protocol with three rounds of nested PCR amplified TCRbeta. TCRdb ran MiXCR on the multiplex PCR reads and lists one entry per CDR3 protein. This sample has around 100,000 distinct CDR3 sequences, with approximately 60% found just once. Material for sequencing was distant non-tumor lung tissue. The receptors here all came from a man aged 25-40 years with non-small cell lung cancer.

The chain joins TRBV11-1 to TRBJ1-1; 10 bases match TRBD1. The J segment lost 1 base and the V segment lost 0 bases, leaving 5 bases of the junction unmatched. This CDR3 comprises 17 residues. Germline values: CDR1 SGHAT, CDR2 FQDESV (reference sequence). DNA for the CDR3: TGTGCCAGCAGCTTAGCGTCGACAGGGGGCTGGAACACTGAAGCTTTCTTT. This codes for CASSLASTGGWNTEAFF.

This clonotype was observed a single time. The final CDR3 position lacks the conserved phenylalanine or tryptophan, pointing to a likely read error. The rearrangement links TRBV20-1 to TRBJ2-1, with a tentative D call TRBD2 (6 bases). The CDR3 contains 16 residues. With 6 bases removed from V and 2 bases from J, the gap between germline ends came to 20 bases. Germline CDR1 is DFQATT and CDR2 is SNEGSKA (reference sequence). The chain's CDR3 is CSAQISGRSTYNEQFS. The DNA for the CDR3 is TGCAGTGCCCAGATTAGCGGCAGGTCGACCTACAATGAGCAGTTCTCC.

In the case of this clonotype: One end of the junction varies from germline; a read error may be responsible. The gene calls are TRBV24-1 and TRBJ1-3; D is unclear. This CDR3 region has 13 residues. Germline values: CDR1 KGHDR, CDR2 SFDVKD. The CDR3 loop reads CATSGPHGNTIYF. CDR3 DNA: TGTGCTACCAGTGGTCCTCACGGGAACACCATATATTTT.

The rearrangement links TRBV11-2 to TRBJ2-3; the match to TRBD2 covers 7 bases. V was clipped by 7 bases and J by 0 bases; unmatched bases: 7. The CDR3 spans 15 residues. From germline, CDR1 is SGHAT and CDR2 FQNNGV. CDR3 bases: TGTGCCAGCACCTTGGGGAGGGGCAGCACAGATACGCAGTATTTT. It specifies CASTLGRGSTDTQYF.

As for this clonotype: The conserved closing phenylalanine or tryptophan is absent in this CDR3, likely reflecting a read error. The chain uses TRBV11-2 and TRBJ1-1; D not resolved. The V end was cut by 3 bases, the J end by 1 base, with 6 bases between. Per the germline V gene, CDR1 is SGHAT and CDR2 is FQNNGV. This CDR3 spans 13 amino acids. CDR3 loop: CASSFQTNTEAFL. CDR3 sequence (DNA): TGTGCCAGCAGCTTCCAGACGAACACTGAAGCTTTCCTT.

In this sample, this clonotype turned up a few times. A much larger clone differs from this one at a single base, so this may be a read error. V gene TRBV6-1 combines with J gene TRBJ2-7, with TRBD2 matching 9 bases. Germline V CDR1 and CDR2: MNHNS, SASEGT. The CDR3 runs to 15 residues. The DNA of the CDR3 is TGTGCCAGCAGTACCGGGACTAGCCTTTCCTACGGGCAGTACTTC. Translating it yields CASSTGTSLSYGQYF.

To note about this clonotype: With a much larger clone just one base away, this may be a read error. The genes are TRBV28 and TRBJ1-2; TRBD1 might be the D (6 bases). Germline-derived CDR1 and CDR2 are MDHEN and SYDVKM. The CDR3 is made up of 14 amino acids. CDR3 nucleotide sequence: TGTGCCCGCAGTTTCCACGGGACACTGTTCGGCTACACCTTC. This sequence encodes CARSFHGTLFGYTF.

Many counts were recorded for this clonotype. The V and J genes are TRBV6-5 and TRBJ1-5; D not resolved. The CDR3 runs to 14 residues. Between the trimmed V and J ends, which lost 5 bases and 4 bases, there was a span of 12 bases. Germline CDR1 is MNHEY and CDR2 is SVGAGI. This chain's CDR3 is CASSAESWNQPQHF. In nucleotides, the CDR3 is TGTGCCAGCAGTGCCGAGAGTTGGAATCAGCCCCAGCATTTT.